The TCR beta chain under discussion was sequenced for a study of blood T cells in healthy people across ages. V was pared by 2 bases and J by 8 bases, with 10 bases between. Germline CDR1 and CDR2: SQVTM and ANQGSEA. This CDR3 comprises 12 residues. Whole-study findings and limits: Any changes in expanded clonotypes were possibly confounded, as donor CMV status remained unknown.

This clonotype has more than one count but fewer than ten. The target antigen is unknown. The use of a sample-barcoded 5' primer and a J-beta primer mix characterized a second PCR of 7 to 11 cycles. Every cDNA molecule carried a tag from a template-switch adaptor bearing 12 random nucleotides. The study obtained at least 2.5 million CDR3-containing paired-end reads from every sample. TCRdb re-called the 5' RACE reads with MiXCR, one entry per CDR3 protein. Altogether hundreds of thousands of distinct CDR3 sequences are present, about 52% being singletons, with the ten largest covering roughly a third.

This rearrangement joins TRBV29-1 to TRBJ2-4, with a possible D match to TRBD2 (6 bases). Sample: blood. The sequence derives from a woman aged 55-69 years in good health. The CDR3 bases are TGCAGCGTTGAATCCGGGGGAGACATTCAGTACTTC. Its translation: CSVESGGDIQYF.